This TCR beta chain stems from a study of T cell responses to AZD1222 COVID-19 vaccine. Assay: immunoSEQ multiplex PCR; the TCRdb copy retains only in-frame clones and omits some. The sample consists of 90,000 to 130,000 clones, about nine tenths of them appearing once. The V gene end was trimmed by 1 base and the J gene end by 1 base; junction bases not matched to a gene: 1. CDR1 and CDR2 from the germline V gene are SGHRS and YFSETQ. The CDR3 runs 16 residues. V usage is TRBV5-1 and J usage is TRBJ2-2; the match to TRBD2 covers 10 bases. The sample in question was peripheral blood, obtained on day 0 of AZD1222 vaccination. The sequence was collected from an adult in good health. In DNA form, the CDR3 reads TGCGCCAGCAGCTTGATAGCGGGGGGGAACACCGGGGAGCTGTTTTTT. It yields the protein CASSLIAGGNTGELFF.